This T cell receptor beta chain was observed in a study of blood T cell repertoires in COVID-19 (dated by TCRdb to the early 2020s). Study-wide context: The collaborator samples originated in the United States, Italy and Spain and spanned the acute and convalescent phases of COVID-19. The dataset comprised deeply sampled blood TCRbeta repertoires from subjects exposed to, actively infected with, or recovered from COVID-19. Nearly every sample came with metadata listing a de-identified subject ID, COVID-19 status, age in years and sex. The prospective study material was composed of cDNA or gDNA derived from T cells, B-cell-depleted T cells, or PBMCs. Samples came from the ongoing ImmuneRACE study (first 160 participants) plus 1,254 subjects from 6 global collaborators. The repertoires were released in a freely available public database intended as a resource for research on the immune response to SARS-CoV-2. Where available, HLA class I and class II types were obtained from metadata supplied by the sample provider rather than from assay-based typing. The full study reports these points: The amount of clinical and demographic metadata varied by source and participant and was provided uncurated.

In the prospective study, participants were roughly 18 to 90 years old, resided in approximately 25 geographic areas of the United States, and were enrolled through a virtual design. Cohort assignment in the prospective study relied on participant-reported clinical history from a screening survey and a study questionnaire. Recovered participants in ImmuneRACE Cohort 3 were defined by two consecutive negative NP/OP PCR tests, clearance by a healthcare professional, or resolution of symptoms. Mobile phlebotomists in the prospective study collected whole blood, serum and a nasopharyngeal or oropharyngeal swab from every participant. Additional blood draws and questionnaires over an approximately two-month period could optionally be provided by prospective study participants. Blood samples from the prospective study were shipped frozen or at room temperature prior to DNA extraction. CDR1 and CDR2 (LGHDT, YNNKEL) derive from the germline V gene (reference sequence). V loses 0 bases of germline sequence and J loses 5 bases, and the interval between the two ends is 7 bases. The CDR3 contains 13 residues, cysteine and phenylalanine counted. The entry retains the CDR3 DNA only, 39 bases that are in frame from base 1.

The immunoSEQ Assay, a bias-controlled multiplex PCR, was used to amplify TCRbeta CDR3 regions from genomic DNA. Turning to the authors' computational methods: The number of nucleated cells in each sample was estimated from the amplification of reference gene primers within the assay. To quantify the absolute abundance of each unique TCRbeta CDR3 rearrangement, sequence reads were collapsed and filtered. Productive Simpson clonality was computed per sample as the square root of Simpson's diversity index over productive rearrangements. TCRdb took over this immuneACCESS table, retaining in-frame rearrangements with V and J assigned. Such tables are incomplete; in checked studies, under half of the missing clones stem from an unresolved V gene, and the remainder is unexplained. V and J calls plus clone size are reproduced from that table; the DNA served to infer D and trimming. The sample includes under 200,000 clones, with about 84% observed a single time. The ten largest clones add up to 9.5% to 15% of the sample.

Points on this clone: Its antigen is still unknown. Qualities for individual bases were not recorded, and no much larger clone is one base off.

The sample comprised PBMCs or T cells enriched from blood (not recorded which). In this chain, TRBV3-1 (or the pseudogene TRBV3-2) is recombined with TRBJ2-5; the D gene assignment is ambiguous. The clonotype comes from a man between 50 and 59 years old who had recovered from COVID-19. The sequence in DNA is TGTGCCAGCAGCCAAGACTCCCTTGAGACCCAGTACTTC. Translation gives CASSQDSLETQYF.